A single sample is the source of the 8 T cell receptor beta chains below, sequenced in a study of cytomegalovirus exposure and HLA in healthy donors. Primers for the PCR totalled 60 Vbeta and 13 Jbeta. Profiling relied on immunoSEQ multiplex PCR, and the TCRdb table lists in-frame clones only, not all of them. The data show about 130,000 clones, around 77% seen once. Sequencing was carried out using PBMCs. The receptor source for this set is a woman aged 40 to 50 in good health and CMV-seropositive.

This chain links TRBV6-6 with TRBJ2-7; TRBD1 matches at 7 bases. Germline CDR1 and CDR2: MNHNY and SVGAGI (reference sequence). Germline trimming cut 7 bases from V and 5 bases from J; bases unmatched to any gene: 11. CDR3 size: 14 residues. This chain's CDR3 is CASKRGPQFNEQYF. CDR3 in DNA: TGTGCCAGCAAGAGGGGGCCCCAATTCAACGAGCAGTACTTC.

The CDR3 loop reads CASSISGKTQYF. DNA for the CDR3: TGTGCCAGCAGTATTAGCGGAAAGACCCAGTACTTC. The chain recombines TRBV9 with TRBJ2-5; tentative D call: TRBD2 (6 bases). Trimming removed 5 bases at V and 6 bases at J, with 11 bases between. The CDR3 runs 12 residues. Per germline, CDR1 SGDLS and CDR2 YYNGEE.

This chain links TRBV29-1 with TRBJ1-1, with a possible D match to TRBD1 (6 bases). Trimming left V 2 bases short and J 5 bases short, with 12 bases between. The germline V gene has CDR1 SQVTM and CDR2 ANQGSEA. The CDR3 loop spans 13 amino acids. This CDR3 is CSVERGMRTEAFF. The CDR3 DNA reads TGCAGCGTTGAAAGGGGGATGAGGACTGAAGCTTTCTTT.

V gene TRBV4-2 combines with J gene TRBJ2-5, with TRBD2 matching 10 bases. CDR3 length equals 17 residues. Trimming cost V 1 base and J 1 base; bases outside gene matches: 6. Germline V gene sequence: CDR1 LGHNA, CDR2 YNFKEQ. The CDR3: CASSQVVRTSGQETQYF. The DNA for the CDR3 is TGTGCCAGCAGCCAAGTCGTAAGGACTAGCGGCCAAGAGACCCAGTACTTC.

This clone was found once. An end of the junction does not agree with germline; a read error may underlie this. The chain links TRBV4-2 to TRBJ2-3; 9 bases are shared with TRBD2. Germline assignment: CDR1 LGHNA and CDR2 YNFKEQ. This CDR3 region has 15 residues. Here the CDR3 DNA reads TGTGCCAGCAGCCAAGAACAAGGACTAGCGAATACACAGTATTTT. This codes for CASSQEQGLANTQYF.

The chain uses TRBV6-1 and TRBJ2-7; 10 bases align to TRBD1. This CDR3 has 14 amino acids. With 8 bases clipped from V and 6 bases from J, the junction kept 10 bases outside the gene matches. In germline, CDR1 is MNHNS, CDR2 SASEGT. This CDR3 reads CASATGTGDREQYF. CDR3 DNA: TGTGCCAGCGCCACCGGGACAGGGGATCGCGAGCAGTACTTC.

V usage is TRBV10-3 and J usage is TRBJ2-5; 10 bases agree with TRBD1. CDR3 length: 15 amino acids. V was pared by 1 base and J by 5 bases, with 4 bases of the junction left unmatched. Germline-derived CDR1 and CDR2 are ENHRY and SYGVKD. The CDR3 sequence: CAISELGQGRETQYF. CDR3 in DNA: TGTGCCATCAGTGAGTTGGGACAGGGGAGGGAGACCCAGTACTTC.

This rearrangement joins TRBV6-5 to TRBJ1-2, with 7 bases identical to TRBD1. V shed 6 bases, J shed 6 bases, and the junction held 10 bases outside the gene matches. CDR3 size: 14 residues. Germline CDR1 and CDR2: MNHEY and SVGAGI. As DNA, the CDR3 is TGTGCCAGCAGCGACAGGGCGGGCACGGATGGCTACACCTTC. This gives the protein CASSDRAGTDGYTF.